This TCR beta chain comes out of a study of blood T cell repertoires in COVID-19. Background on the study: Researchers got acute and convalescent COVID-19 samples from the United States, Italy and Spain.

Per the germline V gene, CDR1 is MDHEN and CDR2 is SYDVKM. The J segment lost 0 bases and the V segment lost 10 bases, leaving 9 bases of the junction unmatched. The CDR3 is made up of 17 amino acids. Generated by immunoSEQ multiplex PCR, the TCRdb table keeps only in-frame clones and is missing some. The table shows over 200,000 clones, with 85% to 90% occurring only once. The genes are TRBV28 and TRBJ2-6; 10 nucleotides line up with TRBD2. The specimen was PBMCs or T cells enriched from blood (not recorded which). The clonotype comes from a young man who had recovered from COVID-19. This CDR3 reads CATSGTSVSSGANVLTF. The DNA for the CDR3 is TGTGCCACCTCCGGGACTAGCGTTAGCTCTGGGGCCAACGTCCTGACTTTC.